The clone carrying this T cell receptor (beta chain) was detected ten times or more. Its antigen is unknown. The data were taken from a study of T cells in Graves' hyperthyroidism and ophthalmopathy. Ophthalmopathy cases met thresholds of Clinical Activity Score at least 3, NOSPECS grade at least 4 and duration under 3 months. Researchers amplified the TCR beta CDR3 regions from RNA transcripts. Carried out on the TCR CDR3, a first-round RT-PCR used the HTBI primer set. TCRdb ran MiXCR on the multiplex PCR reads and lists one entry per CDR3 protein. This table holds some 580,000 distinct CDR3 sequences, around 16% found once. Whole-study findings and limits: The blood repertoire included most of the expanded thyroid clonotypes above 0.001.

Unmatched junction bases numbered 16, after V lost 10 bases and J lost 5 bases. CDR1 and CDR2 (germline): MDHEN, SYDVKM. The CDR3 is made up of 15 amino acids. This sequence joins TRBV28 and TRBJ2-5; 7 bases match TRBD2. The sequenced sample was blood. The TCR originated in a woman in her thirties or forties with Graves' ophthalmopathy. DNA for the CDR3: TGTGCCACCACGACGGGCGGGGGAGTGAGGGAGACCCAGTACTTC. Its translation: CATTTGGGVRETQYF.